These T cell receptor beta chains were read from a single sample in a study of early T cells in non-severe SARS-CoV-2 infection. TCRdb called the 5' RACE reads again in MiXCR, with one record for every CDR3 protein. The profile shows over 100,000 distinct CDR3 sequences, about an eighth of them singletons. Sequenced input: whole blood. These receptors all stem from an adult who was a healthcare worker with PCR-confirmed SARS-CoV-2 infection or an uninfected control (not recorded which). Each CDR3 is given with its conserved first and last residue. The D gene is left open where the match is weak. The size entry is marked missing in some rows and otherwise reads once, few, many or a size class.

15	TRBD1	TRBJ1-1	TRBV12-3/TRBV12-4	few	CASRSRDRGVTEAFF	TGTGCCAGCAGATCCCGGGACAGGGGTGTCACTGAAGCTTTCTTT
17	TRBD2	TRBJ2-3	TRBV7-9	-	CASSLSVTSGKGDTQYF	TGTGCCAGCAGCTTAAGCGTCACTAGCGGGAAAGGAGATACGCAGTATTTT
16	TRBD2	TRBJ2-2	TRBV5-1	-	CASSDGTSVVTGELFF	TGCGCCAGCAGCGACGGGACTAGCGTGGTCACCGGGGAGCTGTTTTTT
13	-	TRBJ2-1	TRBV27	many	CASSLRDGREQFF	TGTGCCAGCAGTTTACGGGACGGTCGTGAGCAGTTCTTC
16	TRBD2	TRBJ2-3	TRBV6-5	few	CVSSYSHSGNTDTQYF	TGTGTCAGCAGTTACTCCCATAGCGGGAATACAGATACGCAGTATTTT
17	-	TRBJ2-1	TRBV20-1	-	CSARDPLESLSYNEQFF	TGCAGTGCTAGGGACCCCCTGGAGAGTCTGTCCTACAATGAGCAGTTCTTC
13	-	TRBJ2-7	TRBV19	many	CASSPHGAYEQYF	TGTGCCAGTTCCCCGCACGGGGCCTACGAGCAGTACTTC
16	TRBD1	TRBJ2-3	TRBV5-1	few	CASSLSATGTTDTQYF	TGCGCCAGCAGCTTGAGCGCGACAGGGACCACAGATACGCAGTATTTT
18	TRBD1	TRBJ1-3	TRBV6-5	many	CASSYSKIPGQTGNTIYF	TGTGCCAGCAGTTACTCGAAGATCCCGGGACAGACTGGAAACACCATATATTTT
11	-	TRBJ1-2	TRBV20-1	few	CSARNSYGYTF	TGCAGTGCTAGAAACTCCTATGGCTACACCTTC
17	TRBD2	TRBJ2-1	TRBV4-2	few	CASSQDFGTMPGNEQFF	TGTGCCAGCAGCCAAGATTTCGGGACTATGCCCGGCAATGAGCAGTTCTTC
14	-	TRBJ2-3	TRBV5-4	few	CASSFGRMEDTQYF	TGTGCCAGCAGCTTTGGGCGAATGGAAGATACGCAGTATTTT
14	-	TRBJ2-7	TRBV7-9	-	CASSPQYSSYEQYF	TGTGCCAGCAGCCCACAGTACAGCTCCTACGAGCAGTACTTC
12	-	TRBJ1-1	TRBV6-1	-	CASRTANTEAFF	TGTGCCAGCAGGACGGCCAACACTGAAGCTTTCTTT
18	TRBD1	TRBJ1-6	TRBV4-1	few	CASSQVVGGGSYNSPLHF	TGCGCCAGCAGCCAAGTTGTAGGGGGCGGGTCCTATAATTCACCCCTCCACTTT
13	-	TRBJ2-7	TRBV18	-	CASSPHRDGEQYF	TGTGCCAGCTCACCCCACAGGGATGGCGAGCAGTACTTC
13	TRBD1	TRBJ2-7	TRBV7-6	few	CASSNNRGREQYF	TGTGCCAGCAGCAACAACAGGGGGCGAGAGCAGTACTTC
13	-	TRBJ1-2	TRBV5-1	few	CASSLRGDVGYTF	TGCGCCAGCAGCTTGAGGGGGGACGTTGGCTACACCTTC
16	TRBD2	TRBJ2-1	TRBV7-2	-	CANSFLSGLRTNEQFF	TGTGCCAACAGCTTCCTTAGCGGGCTGAGGACCAATGAGCAGTTCTTC
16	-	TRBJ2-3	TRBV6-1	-	CASNEIPTGLTDTQYF	TGTGCCAGCAACGAGATCCCAACAGGGCTCACAGATACGCAGTATTTT
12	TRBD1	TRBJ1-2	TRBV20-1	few	CSARSTGIGYTF	TGCAGTGCTAGGTCGACAGGGATCGGCTACACCTTC
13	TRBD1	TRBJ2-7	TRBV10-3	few	CAISAQGAHEQYF	TGTGCCATCAGTGCACAGGGGGCTCACGAGCAGTACTTC
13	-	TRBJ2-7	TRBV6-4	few	CASSDRRDYEQYF	TGTGCCAGCAGTGATCGCAGAGACTACGAGCAGTACTTC
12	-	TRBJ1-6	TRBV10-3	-	CATRQSDSPLHF	TGTGCCACCCGACAGAGTGATTCACCCCTCCACTTT
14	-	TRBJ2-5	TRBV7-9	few	CASSLLVDLGTQYF	TGTGCCAGCAGCTTATTGGTAGACCTCGGGACCCAGTACTTC
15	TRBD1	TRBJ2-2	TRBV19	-	CASSFIGGNTGELFF	TGTGCCAGTAGTTTCATAGGGGGCAACACCGGGGAGCTGTTTTTT
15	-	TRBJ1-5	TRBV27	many	CASSRGSNSNQPQHF	TGTGCCAGCTCCAGGGGTTCTAATAGCAATCAGCCCCAGCATTTT
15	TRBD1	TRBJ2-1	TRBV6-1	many	CASSFPGQGGNEQFF	TGTGCCAGCAGTTTCCCGGGACAGGGGGGGAATGAGCAGTTCTTC
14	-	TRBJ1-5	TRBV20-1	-	CSARSRDSNQPQHF	TGCAGTGCTAGATCGCGGGACAGCAATCAGCCCCAGCATTTT
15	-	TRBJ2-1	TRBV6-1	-	CASRKGPYTYNEQFF	TGTGCCAGCAGGAAGGGGCCCTATACTTACAATGAGCAGTTCTTC
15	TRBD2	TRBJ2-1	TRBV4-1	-	CASSQEVAGWNEQFF	TGCGCCAGCAGCCAAGAGGTAGCGGGGTGGAATGAGCAGTTCTTC
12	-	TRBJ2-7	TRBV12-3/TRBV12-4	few	CASSPSGYEQYF	TGTGCCAGCAGTCCGTCAGGCTACGAGCAGTACTTC
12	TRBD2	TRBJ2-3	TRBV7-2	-	CASSQLAGGHLF	TGTGCCAGCAGCCAATTAGCGGGAGGGCATTTATTT
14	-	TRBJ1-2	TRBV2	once	CASVDWLQGYGYTF	TGTGCCAGCGTAGACTGGCTCCAGGGCTATGGCTACACCTTC
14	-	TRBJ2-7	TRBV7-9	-	CASSKSGPRNEQYF	TGTGCCAGCAGCAAGAGCGGGCCGAGAAACGAGCAGTACTTC
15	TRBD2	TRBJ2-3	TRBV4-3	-	CASSIGLAAYDTQYF	TGCGCCAGCAGCATTGGACTAGCGGCCTACGATACGCAGTATTTT
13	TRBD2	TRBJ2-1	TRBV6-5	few	CASGRRENNEQFF	TGTGCCAGCGGTCGGCGGGAGAACAATGAGCAGTTCTTC
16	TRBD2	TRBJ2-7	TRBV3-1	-	CASSQSTSGIAYEQYF	TGTGCCAGCAGCCAATCCACTAGCGGGATTGCCTACGAGCAGTACTTC
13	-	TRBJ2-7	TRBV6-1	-	CASSEFYGHEQYF	TGTGCCAGCAGTGAATTCTACGGCCACGAGCAGTACTTC
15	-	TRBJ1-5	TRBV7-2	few	CASSLVQGSNQPQHF	TGTGCCAGCAGCTTAGTCCAGGGTAGCAATCAGCCCCAGCATTTT
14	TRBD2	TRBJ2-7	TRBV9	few	CASEGLAEIYEQYF	TGTGCCAGCGAAGGACTAGCGGAGATCTACGAGCAGTACTTC
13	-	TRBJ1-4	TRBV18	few	CASSPPRPEKLFF	TGTGCCAGCTCACCACCGAGGCCGGAAAAACTGTTTTTT